This paragraph covers one T cell receptor beta chain sequence. This sample is part of a study of OX40 agonist ivuxolimab in advanced cancers. The data were produced by immunoSEQ multiplex PCR, yet TCRdb's version contains in-frame clones alone and is incomplete. The repertoire holds around 20,000 clones, with approximately 80% as singletons. Trimming left V 1 base short and J 2 bases short, with 11 bases between. Per the germline V gene, CDR1 is SGHTA and CDR2 is FQGTGA. This CDR3 region has 15 residues. The chain is built from TRBV7-3 and TRBJ2-5; D is possibly TRBD2 (7 bases). This clonotype originated in an adult with an advanced solid tumor such as melanoma, head and neck, liver or kidney cancer. Sample: CD4+ or CD8+ T cells sorted from blood, taken in a trial of the OX40 agonist ivuxolimab. The CDR3 DNA sequence: TGTGCCAGCAGCTTAAAAAGGGGGGGACAAGAGACCCAGTACTTC. The encoded protein is CASSLKRGGQETQYF.